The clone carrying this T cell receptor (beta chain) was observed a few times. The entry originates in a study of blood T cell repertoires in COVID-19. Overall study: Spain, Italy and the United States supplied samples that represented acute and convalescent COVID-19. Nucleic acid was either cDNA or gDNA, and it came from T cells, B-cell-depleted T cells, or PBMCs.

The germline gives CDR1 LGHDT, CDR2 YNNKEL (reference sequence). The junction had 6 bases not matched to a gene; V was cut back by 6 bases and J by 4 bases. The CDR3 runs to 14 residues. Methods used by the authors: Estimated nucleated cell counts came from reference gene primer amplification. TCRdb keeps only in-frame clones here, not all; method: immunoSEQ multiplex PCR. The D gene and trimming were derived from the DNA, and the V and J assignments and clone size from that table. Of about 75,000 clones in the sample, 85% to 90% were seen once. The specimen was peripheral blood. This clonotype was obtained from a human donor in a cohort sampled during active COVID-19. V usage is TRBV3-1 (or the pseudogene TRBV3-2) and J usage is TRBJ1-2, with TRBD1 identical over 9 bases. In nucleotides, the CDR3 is TGTGCCAGCAGGCTGGGACAGGGAGGCTATGGCTACACCTTC. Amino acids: CASRLGQGGYGYTF.